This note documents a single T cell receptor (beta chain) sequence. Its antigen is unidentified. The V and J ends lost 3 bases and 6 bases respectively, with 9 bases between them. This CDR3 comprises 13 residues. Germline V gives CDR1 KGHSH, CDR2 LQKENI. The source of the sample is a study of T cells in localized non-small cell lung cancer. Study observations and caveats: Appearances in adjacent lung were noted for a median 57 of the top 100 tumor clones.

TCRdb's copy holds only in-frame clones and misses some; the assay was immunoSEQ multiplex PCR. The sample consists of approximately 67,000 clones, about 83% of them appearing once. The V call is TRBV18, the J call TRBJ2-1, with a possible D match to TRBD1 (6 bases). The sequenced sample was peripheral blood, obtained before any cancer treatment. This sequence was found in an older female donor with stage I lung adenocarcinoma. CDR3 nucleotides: TGTGCCAGCTCACCCCAGGGGCGCAATGAGCAGTTCTTC. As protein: CASSPQGRNEQFF.